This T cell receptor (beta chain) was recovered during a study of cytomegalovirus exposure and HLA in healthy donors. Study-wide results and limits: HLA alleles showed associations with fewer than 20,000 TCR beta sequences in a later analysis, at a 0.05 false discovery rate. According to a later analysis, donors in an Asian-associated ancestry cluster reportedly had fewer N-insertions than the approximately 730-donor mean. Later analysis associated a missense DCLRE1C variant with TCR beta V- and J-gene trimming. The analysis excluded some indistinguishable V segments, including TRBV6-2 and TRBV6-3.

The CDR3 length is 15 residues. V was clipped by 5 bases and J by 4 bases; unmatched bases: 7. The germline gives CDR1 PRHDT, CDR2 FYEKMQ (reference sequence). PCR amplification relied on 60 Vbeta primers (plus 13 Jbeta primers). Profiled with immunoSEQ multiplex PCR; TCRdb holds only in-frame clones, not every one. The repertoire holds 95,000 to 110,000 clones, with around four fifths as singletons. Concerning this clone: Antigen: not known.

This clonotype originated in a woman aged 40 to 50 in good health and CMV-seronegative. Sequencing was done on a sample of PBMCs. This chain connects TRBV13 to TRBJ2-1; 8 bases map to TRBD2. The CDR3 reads CASSPSAGVYNEQFF. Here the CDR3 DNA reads TGTGCCAGCAGCCCATCAGCGGGAGTATACAATGAGCAGTTCTTC. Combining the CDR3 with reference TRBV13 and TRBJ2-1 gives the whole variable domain AAGVIQSPRHLIKEKRETATLKCYPIPRHDTVYWYQQGPGQDPQFLISFYEKMQSDKGSIPDRFSAQQFSDYHSELNMSSLELGDSALYFCASSPSAGVYNEQFFGPGTRLTVL.